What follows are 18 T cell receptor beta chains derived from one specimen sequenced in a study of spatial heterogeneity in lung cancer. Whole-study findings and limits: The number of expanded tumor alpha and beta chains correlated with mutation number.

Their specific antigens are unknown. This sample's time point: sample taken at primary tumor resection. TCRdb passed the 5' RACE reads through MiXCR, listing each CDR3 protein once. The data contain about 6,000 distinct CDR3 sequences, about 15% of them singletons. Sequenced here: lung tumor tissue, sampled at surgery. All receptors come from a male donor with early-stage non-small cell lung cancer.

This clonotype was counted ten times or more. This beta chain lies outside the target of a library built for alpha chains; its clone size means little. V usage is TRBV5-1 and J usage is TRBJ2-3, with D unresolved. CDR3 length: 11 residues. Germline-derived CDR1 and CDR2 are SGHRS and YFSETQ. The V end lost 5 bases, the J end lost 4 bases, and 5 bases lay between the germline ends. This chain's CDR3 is CASRDSDTQYF. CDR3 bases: TGCGCCAGCAGAGATTCAGATACGCAGTATTTT.

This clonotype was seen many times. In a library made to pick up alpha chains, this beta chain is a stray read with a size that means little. CDR3 region: CASSLGTAYEQYF. CDR3 nucleotides: TGTGCCAGCAGCTTAGGGACAGCCTACGAGCAGTACTTC. The chain recombines TRBV7-2 with TRBJ2-7, with D possibly TRBD1 on 6 matching bases. CDR1 is SGHTA, CDR2 FQGNSA, per germline. Trimming removed 1 base at V and 2 bases at J, with 6 bases between. The CDR3 has 13 residues.

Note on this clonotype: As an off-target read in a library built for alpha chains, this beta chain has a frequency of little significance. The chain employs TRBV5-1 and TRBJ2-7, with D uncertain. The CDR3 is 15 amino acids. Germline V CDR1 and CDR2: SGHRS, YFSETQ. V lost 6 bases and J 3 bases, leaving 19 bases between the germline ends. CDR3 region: CASTPEFGLSYEQYF. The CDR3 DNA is TGCGCCAGCACCCCCGAGTTTGGGTTAAGCTACGAGCAGTACTTC.

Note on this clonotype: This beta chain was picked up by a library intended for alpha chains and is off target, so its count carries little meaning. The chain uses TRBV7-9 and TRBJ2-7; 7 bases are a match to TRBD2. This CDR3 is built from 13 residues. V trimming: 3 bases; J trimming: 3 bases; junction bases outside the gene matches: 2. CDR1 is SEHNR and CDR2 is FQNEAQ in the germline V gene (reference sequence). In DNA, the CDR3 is TGTGCCAGCAGCTTGGCGGGAGACTACGAGCAGTACTTC. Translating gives CASSLAGDYEQYF.

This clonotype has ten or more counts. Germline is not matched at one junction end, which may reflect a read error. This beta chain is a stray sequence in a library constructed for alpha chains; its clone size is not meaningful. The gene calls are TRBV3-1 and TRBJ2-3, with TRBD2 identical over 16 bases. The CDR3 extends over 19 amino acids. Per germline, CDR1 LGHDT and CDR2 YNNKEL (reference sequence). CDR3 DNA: TGTGCCAGCGGCCACCCTCCGGGACTAGCGGGGGGGCCCACAGATACGCAGTATTTT. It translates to CASGHPPGLAGGPTDTQYF.

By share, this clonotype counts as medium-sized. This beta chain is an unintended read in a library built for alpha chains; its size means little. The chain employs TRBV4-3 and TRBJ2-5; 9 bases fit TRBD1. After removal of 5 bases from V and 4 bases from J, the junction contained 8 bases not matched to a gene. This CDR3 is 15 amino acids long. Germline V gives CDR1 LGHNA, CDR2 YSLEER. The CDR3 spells CASSVGTGWRETQYF. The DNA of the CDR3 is TGCGCCAGCAGCGTCGGGACAGGGTGGCGAGAGACCCAGTACTTC.

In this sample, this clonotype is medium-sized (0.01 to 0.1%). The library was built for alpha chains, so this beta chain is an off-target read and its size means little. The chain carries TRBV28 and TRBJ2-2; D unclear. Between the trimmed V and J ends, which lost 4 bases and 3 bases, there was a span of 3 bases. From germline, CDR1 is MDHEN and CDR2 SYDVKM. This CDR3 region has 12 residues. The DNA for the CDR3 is TGTGCCAGCAGTTCGTACACCGGGGAGCTGTTTTTT. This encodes CASSSYTGELFF.

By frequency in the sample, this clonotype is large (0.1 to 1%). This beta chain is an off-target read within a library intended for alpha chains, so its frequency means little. CDR3 amino acids: CASRSEVSSYNSPLHF. DNA of the CDR3: TGTGCCAGCCGATCGGAGGTTAGCTCCTATAATTCACCCCTCCACTTT. The rearrangement uses TRBV7-9 and TRBJ1-6; D is unresolved. Germline loops: CDR1 SEHNR, CDR2 FQNEAQ (reference sequence). V was pared by 8 bases and J by 0 bases, with 14 bases between. The CDR3 runs 16 residues.

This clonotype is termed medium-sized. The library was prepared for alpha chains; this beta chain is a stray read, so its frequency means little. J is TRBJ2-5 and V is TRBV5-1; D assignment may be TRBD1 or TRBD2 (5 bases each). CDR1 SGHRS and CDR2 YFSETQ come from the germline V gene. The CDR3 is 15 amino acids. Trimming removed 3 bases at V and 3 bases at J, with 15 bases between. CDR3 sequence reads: CASSSGLRDEETQYF. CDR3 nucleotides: TGCGCCAGCAGCTCCGGGCTTCGGGACGAAGAGACCCAGTACTTC.

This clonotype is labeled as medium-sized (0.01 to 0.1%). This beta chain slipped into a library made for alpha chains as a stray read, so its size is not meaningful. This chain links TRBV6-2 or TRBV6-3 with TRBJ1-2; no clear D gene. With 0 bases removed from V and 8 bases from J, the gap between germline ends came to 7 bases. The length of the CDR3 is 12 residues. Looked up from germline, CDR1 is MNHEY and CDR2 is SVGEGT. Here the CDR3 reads CASSYSTRGYTF. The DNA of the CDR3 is TGTGCCAGCAGTTACTCGACCCGCGGCTACACCTTC.

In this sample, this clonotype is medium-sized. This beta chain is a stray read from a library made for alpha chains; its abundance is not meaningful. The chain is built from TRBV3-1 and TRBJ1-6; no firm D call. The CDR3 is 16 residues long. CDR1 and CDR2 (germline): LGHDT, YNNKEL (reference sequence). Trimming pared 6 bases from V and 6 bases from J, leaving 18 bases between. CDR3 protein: CASSLGLGVTNSPLHF. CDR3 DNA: TGTGCCAGCAGTCTAGGACTGGGAGTGACTAATTCACCCCTCCACTTT.

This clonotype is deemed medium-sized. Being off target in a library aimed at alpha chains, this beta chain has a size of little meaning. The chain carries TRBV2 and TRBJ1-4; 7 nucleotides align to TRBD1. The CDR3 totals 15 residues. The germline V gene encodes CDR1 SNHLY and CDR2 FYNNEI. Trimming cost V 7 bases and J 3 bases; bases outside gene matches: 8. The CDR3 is CASTLGDSANEKLFF. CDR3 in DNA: TGTGCCAGCACACTCGGGGACAGCGCTAATGAAAAACTGTTTTTT.

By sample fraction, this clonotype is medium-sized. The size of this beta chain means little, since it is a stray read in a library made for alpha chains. CDR3 sequence (DNA): TGTGCCAGCAGCTTAATGGGACTAGCGGGGTACAATGAGCAGTTCTTC. This encodes CASSLMGLAGYNEQFF. J is TRBJ2-1 and V is TRBV7-3; 13 positions match TRBD2. CDR1 SGHTA and CDR2 FQGTGA come from the germline V gene. V shed 1 base and J 4 bases; nucleotides not matched to a gene: 1. The CDR3 covers 16 residues.

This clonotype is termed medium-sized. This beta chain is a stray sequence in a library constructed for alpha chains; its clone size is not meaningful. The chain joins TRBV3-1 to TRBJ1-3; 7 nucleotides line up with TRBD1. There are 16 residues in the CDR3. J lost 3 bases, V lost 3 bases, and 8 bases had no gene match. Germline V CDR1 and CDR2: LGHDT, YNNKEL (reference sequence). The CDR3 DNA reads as TGTGCCAGCAGCCAGCGCACAGGGGCGGGTGGAAACACCATATATTTT. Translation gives CASSQRTGAGGNTIYF.

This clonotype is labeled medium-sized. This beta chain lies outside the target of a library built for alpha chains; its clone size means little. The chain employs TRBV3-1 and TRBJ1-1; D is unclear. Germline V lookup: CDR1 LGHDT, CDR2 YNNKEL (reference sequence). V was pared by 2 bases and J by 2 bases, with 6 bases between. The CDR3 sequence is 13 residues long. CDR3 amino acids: CASSQSANTEAFF. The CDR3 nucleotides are TGTGCCAGCAGCCAATCAGCTAACACTGAAGCTTTCTTT.

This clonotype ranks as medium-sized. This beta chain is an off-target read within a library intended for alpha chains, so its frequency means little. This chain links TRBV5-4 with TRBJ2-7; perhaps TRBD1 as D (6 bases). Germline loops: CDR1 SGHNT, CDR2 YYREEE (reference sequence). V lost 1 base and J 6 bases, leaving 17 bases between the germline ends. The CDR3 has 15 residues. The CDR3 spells CASSLSQGKLGEQYF. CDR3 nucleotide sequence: TGTGCCAGCAGCTTGTCACAGGGTAAACTCGGCGAGCAGTACTTC.

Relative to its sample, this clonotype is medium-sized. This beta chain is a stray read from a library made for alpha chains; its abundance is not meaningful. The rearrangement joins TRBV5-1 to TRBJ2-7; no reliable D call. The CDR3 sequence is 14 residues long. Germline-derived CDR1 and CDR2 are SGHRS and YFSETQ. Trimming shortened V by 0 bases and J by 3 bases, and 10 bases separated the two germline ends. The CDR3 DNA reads TGCGCCAGCAGCTTGGAGGTGCCCGGCTACGAGCAGTACTTC. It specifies CASSLEVPGYEQYF.

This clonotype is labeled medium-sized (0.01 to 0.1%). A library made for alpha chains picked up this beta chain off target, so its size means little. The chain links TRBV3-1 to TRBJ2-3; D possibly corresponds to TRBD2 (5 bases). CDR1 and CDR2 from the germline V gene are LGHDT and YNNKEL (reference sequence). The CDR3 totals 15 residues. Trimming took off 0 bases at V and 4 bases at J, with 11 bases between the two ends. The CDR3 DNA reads TGTGCCAGCAGCCAAGATGGAACTAGGTCAGATACGCAGTATTTT. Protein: CASSQDGTRSDTQYF.